One sample yielded the 10 T cell receptor beta chains listed below, sequenced in a study of prognosis after radiotherapy for stage I lung cancer. TCR beta CDR3 was amplified from genomic DNA by two-round multiplex PCR. Amplification during the initial PCR round employed primers specific to each TRBV and TRBJ gene. TCRdb itself ran the multiplex PCR reads through MiXCR, one entry per CDR3 protein. The sample has 25,000 to 30,000 distinct CDR3 sequences; roughly 40% are singletons. The sequences come from PBMCs, collected before or after stereotactic body radiation therapy (not recorded which). All receptors come from a donor aged 50 or older with non-small cell lung cancer.

This clonotype is classed as medium-sized (0.01 to 0.1%). This chain joins TRBV20-1 and TRBJ1-5, with D possibly matching TRBD1 (6 bases). The CDR3 runs to 15 residues. V lost 3 bases and J 6 bases, leaving 18 bases between the germline ends. Germline V gene data show CDR1 as DFQATT and CDR2 as SNEGSKA (reference sequence). Here the CDR3 reads CSARLAEGGSQPQHF. The CDR3 DNA is TGCAGTGCTAGGTTAGCGGAGGGGGGGAGTCAGCCCCAGCATTTT.

This clonotype came up many times. The gene calls are TRBV7-9 and TRBJ2-7, with D possibly called TRBD1 or TRBD2 (5 bases each). V dropped 3 bases and J dropped 1 base, with 10 bases sitting between them. The CDR3 spans 14 residues. CDR1 is SEHNR and CDR2 is FQNEAQ in the germline V gene (reference sequence). DNA for the CDR3: TGTGCCAGCAGCTTGGGGGAGAAGTCCTACGAGCAGTACTTC. This codes for CASSLGEKSYEQYF. The full variable domain, its missing parts supplied by reference TRBV7-9 and TRBJ2-7, is DTGVSQNPRHKITKRGQNVTFRCDPISEHNRLYWYRQTLGQGPEFLTYFQNEAQLEKSRLLSDRFSAERPKGSFSTLEIQRTEQGDSAMYLCASSLGEKSYEQYFGPGTRLTVT.

The gene calls are TRBV11-3 and TRBJ1-3; the match to TRBD1 covers 9 bases. Losses at the gene ends were 5 bases for V and 2 bases for J; bases not matched to a gene: 4. This CDR3 is 15 amino acids long. Germline CDR1 reads SGHNT; CDR2 reads YENEEA. DNA of the CDR3: TGTGCCAGCAGCCCAAACAGGGGGCCTGGAAACACCATATATTTT. Translation gives CASSPNRGPGNTIYF.

This chain connects TRBV20-1 to TRBJ1-2; TRBD1 matches 8 bases. Unmatched junction bases numbered 14, after V lost 8 bases and J lost 0 bases. CDR3 length: 16 residues. The germline gives CDR1 DFQATT, CDR2 SNEGSKA (reference sequence). CDR3: CSSPGGGTGSNYGYTF. As DNA, the CDR3 is TGCAGTTCCCCCGGGGGGGGGACAGGATCTAACTATGGCTACACCTTC.

Ten or more counts support this clonotype. The chain recombines TRBV6-2 or TRBV6-3 with TRBJ1-1, with D possibly TRBD1 on 5 matching bases. The CDR3 sequence is 16 residues long. CDR1 is MNHEY, CDR2 SVGEGT, per germline. Trimming pared 2 bases from V and 1 base from J, leaving 14 bases between. The CDR3 sequence: CASSYAQGRSNTEAFF. CDR3 DNA sequence: TGTGCCAGCAGTTACGCTCAGGGAAGATCGAACACTGAAGCTTTCTTT.

This clonotype was counted many times. This chain joins TRBV20-1 and TRBJ1-5; the D is unclear. This CDR3 region has 15 residues. V lost 0 bases and J lost 7, with 16 bases in between. Germline CDR1 DFQATT, CDR2 SNEGSKA (reference sequence). CDR3 protein: CSARDHLGLGQPQHF. The CDR3 nucleotides are TGCAGTGCTAGAGATCATTTAGGGTTGGGACAGCCCCAGCATTTT.

V gene TRBV12-3 or TRBV12-4 combines with J gene TRBJ1-1; 10 nucleotides align to TRBD1. V lost 2 bases and J lost 5; bases outside the gene matches: 2. The CDR3 length is 14 residues. The CDR3 sequence: CASSLQDRGTEAFF. The CDR3, as DNA: TGTGCCAGCAGTTTACAGGACAGGGGGACTGAAGCTTTCTTT.

This clonotype was seen at least ten times. The V and J genes are TRBV5-6 and TRBJ2-7; D unclear. CDR1 and CDR2 (germline): SGHDT, YYEEEE. This CDR3 region has 15 residues. The V and J ends lost 2 bases and 3 bases respectively, with 15 bases between them. Here the CDR3 reads CASSLGSTIFYEQYF. CDR3 DNA: TGTGCCAGCAGCTTAGGCAGCACAATTTTCTACGAGCAGTACTTC.

The count of this clonotype is one. The chain joins TRBV7-8 to TRBJ2-7, with TRBD1 matching over 7 bases. The V segment lost 7 bases and the J segment 5 bases; nucleotides outside the gene matches: 8. Germline V lookup: CDR1 SGHVS, CDR2 FQNEAQ. There are 13 residues in the CDR3. The chain's CDR3 is CASTEQGNHEQYF. DNA of the CDR3: TGTGCCAGCACGGAACAGGGGAACCACGAGCAGTACTTC.

In its sample, this clonotype ranks as medium-sized (0.01 to 0.1%). J is TRBJ2-7 and V is TRBV5-1, with 7 nucleotides matching TRBD1. From germline, CDR1 is SGHRS and CDR2 YFSETQ. J was trimmed by 4 bases and V by 0 bases; bases with no gene match: 4. This CDR3 is 14 amino acids long. The CDR3 is CASSLVGDSYEQYF. CDR3 sequence (DNA): TGCGCCAGCAGCTTGGTAGGGGACAGTTACGAGCAGTACTTC.